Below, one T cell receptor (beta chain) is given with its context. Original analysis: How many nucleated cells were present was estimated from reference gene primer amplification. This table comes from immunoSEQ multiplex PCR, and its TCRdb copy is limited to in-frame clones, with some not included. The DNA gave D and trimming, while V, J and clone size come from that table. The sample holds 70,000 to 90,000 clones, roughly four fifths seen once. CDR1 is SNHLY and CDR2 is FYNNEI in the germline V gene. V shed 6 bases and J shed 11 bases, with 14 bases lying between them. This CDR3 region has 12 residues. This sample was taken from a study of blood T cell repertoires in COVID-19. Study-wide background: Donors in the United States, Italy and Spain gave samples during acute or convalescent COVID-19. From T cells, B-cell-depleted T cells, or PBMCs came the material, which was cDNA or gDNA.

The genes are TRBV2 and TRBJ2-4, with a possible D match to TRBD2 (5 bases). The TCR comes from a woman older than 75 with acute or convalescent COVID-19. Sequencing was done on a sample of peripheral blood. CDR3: CASRPLPGVQYF. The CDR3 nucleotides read TGTGCCAGCAGGCCGTTGCCCGGGGTTCAGTACTTC.